This TCR beta chain was sequenced for a study of T cell responses to AZD1222 COVID-19 vaccine. General study points: Reportedly, close to half of spike-specific TCRs are directed against unmutated variant regions.

Sequenced by immunoSEQ multiplex PCR; TCRdb stores in-frame clones only, minus some. Of 150,000 or so clones in the sample, about 85% were seen once. Only one count was recorded for this clone. Antigen: not known. The V gene end was trimmed by 7 bases and the J gene end by 6 bases; junction bases not matched to a gene: 12. Germline loops: CDR1 MGHDK, CDR2 SYGVNS. CDR3 length equals 14 residues. Here the sequenced sample was peripheral blood, taken on day 0 of AZD1222 vaccination. The rearrangement uses TRBV25-1 and TRBJ2-7; 7 bases match TRBD1. The sequence came from an adult in good health. In DNA form, the CDR3 reads TGTGCCAGCAACCAACAGGGGATAGAGGGCGAGCAGTACTTC. This translates into CASNQQGIEGEQYF.